This TCR beta chain was recorded in a study of CD8+ T cells in alopecia areata. At the level of the study: Tofacitinib therapy took 6 to 18 months; 6 months off drug came after. Affected scalp percentage gauged treated patients' severity.

Regarding the study as a whole: Tofacitinib significantly lowered scalp clonality and expanded CD8+ clones among the top 100.

Investigators isolated RNA and reverse transcribed it into cDNA to act as the sequencing template. Produced via immunoSEQ multiplex PCR; TCRdb's table is partial and in-frame only. The sample holds 50,000 to 65,000 clones, around 45% seen once. This clone was observed a few times. Antigen specificity is unknown. The CDR3 loop spans 13 amino acids. Germline V gives CDR1 SGHAT, CDR2 FQNNGV. V lost 5 bases, J lost 3 bases, and 11 bases lay in between. Regarding treatment: oral pan-JAK inhibitor, 5-10 mg twice daily. Sorting from PBMCs produced CD4+ and CD8+ T cells. The clonotype originates from a human donor with alopecia areata. This chain links TRBV11-2 with TRBJ2-7; TRBD2 might be the D (5 bases). The material sequenced was CD8+ T cells sorted from blood, taken around week 36, from a patient treated with tofacitinib. The CDR3 loop reads CASSLDGNYEQYF. In DNA, the CDR3 is TGTGCCAGCAGCCTTGACGGGAACTACGAGCAGTACTTC.